The 26 T cell receptor beta chains given below trace back to one sample, sequenced in a study of cytomegalovirus exposure and HLA in healthy donors. The PCR employed 60 Vbeta primers together with 13 Jbeta primers. Method: immunoSEQ multiplex PCR; TCRdb's copy keeps in-frame clones and lacks some. This table holds fewer than 150,000 clones, approximately 67% found once. Sequenced sample: PBMCs. The receptors originated from a man between 18 and 35 years old in good health and CMV-seropositive.

This chain connects TRBV5-6 to TRBJ2-2, with a possible D match to TRBD1 (5 bases). The V gene lost 0 bases and the J gene lost 2 bases, with 8 bases spanning the gap. Germline loops: CDR1 SGHDT, CDR2 YYEEEE. The CDR3 runs 15 residues. CDR3 sequence (DNA): TGTGCCAGCAGCTTGGTCAGGGATAACACCGGGGAGCTGTTTTTT. Residues: CASSLVRDNTGELFF.

The V and J genes are TRBV5-1 and TRBJ2-6, with a possible D match to TRBD1 (6 bases). V lost 4 bases and J lost 4, with 12 bases in between. Germline loops: CDR1 SGHRS, CDR2 YFSETQ. This CDR3 is built from 15 residues. The CDR3 loop is CASSTQGFGANVLTF. CDR3 nucleotide sequence: TGCGCCAGCAGCACCCAGGGGTTCGGGGCCAACGTCCTGACTTTC.

V is TRBV29-1 and J is TRBJ2-5; tentatively, D is TRBD2 (6 bases). Trimming took 4 bases from V and 2 from J, leaving 11 bases between them. Germline CDR1 is SQVTM and CDR2 is ANQGSEA. CDR3 length: 13 residues. The CDR3 sequence: CSVGRDGQETQYF. The CDR3, as DNA: TGCAGCGTTGGGCGGGACGGACAAGAGACCCAGTACTTC.

The sample holds a few counts of this clone. The chain joins TRBV7-3 to TRBJ2-1; 7 nucleotides line up with TRBD1. CDR3 size: 15 residues. V trimming: 3 bases; J trimming: 4 bases; junction bases outside the gene matches: 6. Germline V gene sequence: CDR1 SGHTA, CDR2 FQGTGA. CDR3 nucleotide sequence: TGTGCCAGCAGCTTTGTACCAGGGGGATACAATGAGCAGTTCTTC. Its translation: CASSFVPGGYNEQFF.

V is TRBV7-8 and J is TRBJ1-2; 7 bases agree with TRBD1. The CDR3 is 15 residues long. Looked up from germline, CDR1 is SGHVS and CDR2 is FQNEAQ. Trimming removed 5 bases from V and 4 bases from J; junction bases left unmatched: 10. CDR3 amino acids: CASSPAPGGGYGYTF. The DNA of the CDR3 is TGTGCCAGCAGCCCCGCTCCAGGGGGAGGCTATGGCTACACCTTC.

CDR3 in DNA: TGTGCCAGCAGCTTGGACAGGGCGAGAGGCGGCTACACCTTC. Translation: CASSLDRARGGYTF. The rearrangement links TRBV5-6 to TRBJ1-2; possibly TRBD1 for D (6 bases). The CDR3 is made up of 14 amino acids. Germline CDR1 reads SGHDT; CDR2 reads YYEEEE. V lost 0 bases, J lost 8 bases, and 14 bases lay in between.

This clone came up a few times. The genes are TRBV11-2 and TRBJ1-1; weak D call: TRBD1 (6 bases). Germline CDR1 is SGHAT and CDR2 is FQNNGV. The CDR3 runs 15 residues. The ends were cut back, 5 bases at V and 1 base at J, with 14 bases in the middle. The CDR3 here is CASSLYRDKNTEAFF. CDR3 in DNA: TGTGCCAGCAGCCTATACAGGGATAAGAACACTGAAGCTTTCTTT. The full variable domain, with the rest looked up from reference TRBV11-2 and TRBJ1-1, is EAGVAQSPRYKIIEKRQSVAFWCNPISGHATLYWYQQILGQGPKLLIQFQNNGVVDDSQLPKDRFSAERLKGVDSTLKIQPAKLEDSAVYLCASSLYRDKNTEAFFGQGTRLTVV.

The sample holds a few counts of this clone. V usage is TRBV11-2 and J usage is TRBJ1-6; D possibly corresponds to TRBD1 (5 bases). This CDR3 region has 19 residues. The ends were cut back, 3 bases at V and 0 bases at J, with 18 bases in the middle. Germline CDR1 reads SGHAT; CDR2 reads FQNNGV. The CDR3 here is CASSLGDSVEPSYNSPLHF. In DNA form, the CDR3 reads TGTGCCAGCAGCTTGGGTGACAGCGTAGAACCCTCCTATAATTCACCCCTCCACTTT.

Only a few counts were recorded for this clone. This chain links TRBV2 with TRBJ2-7, with D tentatively TRBD1 (5 bases). CDR3 length equals 12 residues. Germline-derived CDR1 and CDR2 are SNHLY and FYNNEI. V shed 7 bases and J shed 2 bases, with 9 bases lying between them. The CDR3 spells CASKQDTYEQYF. DNA of the CDR3: TGTGCCAGCAAACAGGATACCTACGAGCAGTACTTC.

J is TRBJ2-7 and V is TRBV18; a weak D match, TRBD1 (5 bases). Germline V gives CDR1 KGHSH, CDR2 LQKENI. There are 14 residues in the CDR3. V was pared by 5 bases and J by 2 bases, with 13 bases between. The CDR3 DNA is TGTGCCAGCTCATCCACACAGACAGCCTACGAGCAGTACGTC. Its translation: CASSSTQTAYEQYV.

This CDR3 is CASSESGGAYETQYF. In nucleotides, the CDR3 is TGTGCCAGCAGTGAAAGCGGGGGGGCCTATGAGACCCAGTACTTC. The J gene is TRBJ2-5, the V gene TRBV6-1; TRBD2 matches 10 bases. This CDR3 spans 15 amino acids. V lost 2 bases to trimming and J lost 5 bases; unmatched junction nucleotides: 5. The germline V gene has CDR1 MNHNS and CDR2 SASEGT.

The rearrangement links TRBV6-5 to TRBJ2-3; a possible D gene is TRBD2 (5 bases). Trimming shortened V by 10 bases and J by 3 bases, and 17 bases separated the two germline ends. Germline values: CDR1 MNHEY, CDR2 SVGAGI. The CDR3 is made up of 14 amino acids. The DNA for the CDR3 is TGTGCCACCACGAGAGGAAGGAGGACAGATACGCAGTATTTT. It yields the protein CATTRGRRTDTQYF.

The V and J genes are TRBV10-3 and TRBJ1-5; D gene ambiguous. The CDR3 covers 13 residues. Trimming took off 6 bases at V and 6 bases at J, with 12 bases between the two ends. Per germline, CDR1 ENHRY and CDR2 SYGVKD. The CDR3 loop reads CAIRKTAGQPQHF. The CDR3 DNA sequence: TGTGCCATCAGGAAAACAGCGGGTCAGCCCCAGCATTTT.

This clone came up a few times. This chain links TRBV18 with TRBJ1-2; possible D gene TRBD1, 5 bases. Trimming pared 2 bases from V and 4 bases from J, leaving 14 bases between. The length of the CDR3 is 15 residues. Germline loops: CDR1 KGHSH, CDR2 LQKENI. CDR3 in DNA: TGTGCCAGCTCACCAACCAGGGTGGAAGGCTATGGCTACACCTTC. It specifies CASSPTRVEGYGYTF.

This clone was detected only a few times. The V call is TRBV7-9, the J call TRBJ2-6, with D uncertain. Germline V gene data show CDR1 as SEHNR and CDR2 as FQNEAQ (reference sequence). CDR3 length equals 13 residues. Trimming removed 7 bases from V and 4 bases from J, with 8 bases in between. In nucleotides, the CDR3 is TGTGCCAGCAAGAGGTCCGGGGCCAACGTCCTGACTTTC. It specifies CASKRSGANVLTF.

The chain carries TRBV18 and TRBJ2-3; D gene unclear. Trimming shortened V by 3 bases and J by 2 bases, and 3 bases separated the two germline ends. Per germline, CDR1 KGHSH and CDR2 LQKENI. This CDR3 comprises 12 residues. The chain's CDR3 is CASSPVTDTQYF. For the CDR3, the DNA is TGTGCCAGCTCACCCGTCACAGATACGCAGTATTTT.

This clone was seen a single time. This chain connects TRBV6-5 to TRBJ2-3, with D perhaps TRBD1 (6 bases). This CDR3 spans 14 amino acids. The ends were cut back, 6 bases at V and 5 bases at J, with 15 bases in the middle. Germline lookup yields CDR1 MNHEY and CDR2 SVGAGI. The CDR3 here is CASRPYLRGDTQYF. In nucleotides, the CDR3 is TGTGCCAGCAGGCCCTACCTCAGGGGAGATACGCAGTATTTT.

This chain connects TRBV11-3 to TRBJ1-2; TRBD1 matches 7 bases. The germline V gene encodes CDR1 SGHNT and CDR2 YENEEA. V shed 5 bases and J 4 bases; nucleotides not matched to a gene: 10. The CDR3 runs to 15 residues. The CDR3 here is CASSPWTGDFYGYTF. Here the CDR3 DNA reads TGTGCCAGCAGCCCCTGGACAGGTGACTTCTATGGCTACACCTTC.

The rearrangement uses TRBV9 and TRBJ2-3; a weak D match, TRBD1 (6 bases). Looked up from germline, CDR1 is SGDLS and CDR2 is YYNGEE. The length of the CDR3 is 16 residues. Trimming pared 0 bases from V and 3 bases from J, leaving 14 bases between. The chain's CDR3 is CASSVAILGQTDTQYF. The CDR3 DNA is TGTGCCAGCAGCGTAGCCATCCTGGGACAAACAGATACGCAGTATTTT.

The V call is TRBV21-1, the J call TRBJ1-2. TRBV21-1 is designated a pseudogene. The CDR3 contains 12 residues. This chain's CDR3 is CASSRLHYGYTF. The CDR3 DNA reads as TGTGCCAGCAGCAGACTCCACTATGGCTACACCTTC.

The chain recombines TRBV19 with TRBJ1-6, with 7 bases lining up with TRBD1. V was clipped by 7 bases and J by 13 bases; unmatched bases: 1. The CDR3 length is 10 residues. Germline V gene lookup returns CDR1 LNHDA and CDR2 SQIVND (reference sequence). CDR3 bases: TGTGCCAGTATCAGGGGGCCCCTCCACTTT. Its protein is CASIRGPLHF.

CDR3 region: CASSARPGSQGEQFF. Written as DNA, the CDR3 is TGTGCCAGCAGTGCAAGGCCAGGGTCACAGGGCGAGCAGTTCTTC. The chain is built from TRBV28 and TRBJ2-1; D is possibly TRBD1 (6 bases). The germline V and J ends were trimmed by 5 bases and 10 bases, with 21 bases remaining between them. The CDR3 loop spans 15 amino acids. Germline loops: CDR1 MDHEN, CDR2 SYDVKM.

The gene calls are TRBV6-1 and TRBJ2-7; TRBD1 might be the D (6 bases). Trimming stripped 6 bases from V and 3 bases from J, with 12 bases between. The CDR3 spans 13 residues. Germline CDR1 MNHNS, CDR2 SASEGT. The CDR3 loop reads CASRVRGGYEQYV. The CDR3 DNA is TGTGCCAGCAGGGTCAGGGGTGGCTACGAGCAGTACGTC.

The V and J genes are TRBV6-4 and TRBJ2-3, with 10 bases lining up with TRBD2. This CDR3 is built from 16 residues. CDR1 is MRHNA and CDR2 is SNTAGT in the germline V gene. V was pared by 2 bases and J by 2 bases, with 4 bases of the junction left unmatched. This chain's CDR3 is CASSDIGTSDTDTQYF. The CDR3 nucleotides read TGTGCCAGCAGTGACATCGGGACTAGCGACACAGATACGCAGTATTTT.

J is TRBJ2-7 and V is TRBV20-1; D ambiguous. The CDR3 covers 11 residues. The germline V and J ends were trimmed by 1 base and 5 bases, with 6 bases remaining between them. Germline values: CDR1 DFQATT, CDR2 SNEGSKA (reference sequence). Here the CDR3 DNA reads TGCAGTGCTAGAGCCATTCACGAGCAGTACTTC. Translating gives CSARAIHEQYF.

The chain has TRBV6-5 and TRBJ1-2, with 9 bases fitting TRBD1. The V gene end was trimmed by 6 bases and the J gene end by 2 bases; junction bases not matched to a gene: 7. The CDR3 covers 15 residues. Germline V gene lookup returns CDR1 MNHEY and CDR2 SVGAGI. CDR3 region: CASRPDRGPNYGYTF. Here the CDR3 DNA reads TGTGCCAGCAGGCCGGACAGGGGCCCAAACTATGGCTACACCTTC.